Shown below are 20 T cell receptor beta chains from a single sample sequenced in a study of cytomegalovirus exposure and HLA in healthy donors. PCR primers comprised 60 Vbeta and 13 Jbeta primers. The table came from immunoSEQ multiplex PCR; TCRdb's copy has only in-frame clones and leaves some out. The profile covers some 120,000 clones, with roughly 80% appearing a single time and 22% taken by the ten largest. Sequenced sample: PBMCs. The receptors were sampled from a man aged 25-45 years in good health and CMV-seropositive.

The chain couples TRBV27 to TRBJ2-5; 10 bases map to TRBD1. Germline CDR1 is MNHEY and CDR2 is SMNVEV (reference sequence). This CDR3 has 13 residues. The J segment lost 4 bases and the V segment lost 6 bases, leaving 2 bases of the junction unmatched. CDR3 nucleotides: TGTGCCAGCAGCCGGGACAGGGGAGAGACCCAGTACTTC. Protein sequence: CASSRDRGETQYF.

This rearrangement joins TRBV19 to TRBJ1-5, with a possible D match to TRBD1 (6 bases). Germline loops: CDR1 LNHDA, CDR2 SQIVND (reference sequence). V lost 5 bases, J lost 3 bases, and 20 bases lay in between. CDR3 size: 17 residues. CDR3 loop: CASSVSWGQFFNQPQHF. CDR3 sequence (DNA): TGTGCCAGTAGTGTATCATGGGGACAATTTTTCAATCAGCCCCAGCATTTT.

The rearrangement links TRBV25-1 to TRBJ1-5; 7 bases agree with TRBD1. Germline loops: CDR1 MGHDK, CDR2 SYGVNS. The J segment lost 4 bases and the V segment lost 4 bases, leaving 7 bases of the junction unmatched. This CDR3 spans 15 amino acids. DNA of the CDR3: TGTGCCAGCAGTGCGACAGGGTTTGGGAATCAGCCCCAGCATTTT. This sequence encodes CASSATGFGNQPQHF.

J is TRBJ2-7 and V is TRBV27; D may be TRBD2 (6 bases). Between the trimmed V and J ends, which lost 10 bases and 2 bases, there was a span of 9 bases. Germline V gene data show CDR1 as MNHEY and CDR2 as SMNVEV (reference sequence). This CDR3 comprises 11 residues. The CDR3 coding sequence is TGTGCCACCGGGGGAACCTACGAGCAGTACTTC. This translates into CATGGTYEQYF.

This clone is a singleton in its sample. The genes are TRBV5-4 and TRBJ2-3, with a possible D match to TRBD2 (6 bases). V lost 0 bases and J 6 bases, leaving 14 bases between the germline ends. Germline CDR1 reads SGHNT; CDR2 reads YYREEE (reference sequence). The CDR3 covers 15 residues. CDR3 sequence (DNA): TGTGCCAGCAGCTTGGGTCGGAGGGGAGGCGATACGCAGTATTTT. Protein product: CASSLGRRGGDTQYF.

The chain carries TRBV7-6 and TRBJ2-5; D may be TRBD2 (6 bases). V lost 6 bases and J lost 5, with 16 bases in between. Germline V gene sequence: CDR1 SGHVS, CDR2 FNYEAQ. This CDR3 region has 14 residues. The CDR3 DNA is TGTGCCAGCAGTGGGGTTGGGGGGAAGGAGACCCAGTACTTC. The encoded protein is CASSGVGGKETQYF.

In nucleotides, the CDR3 is TGTGCCAGCAGCCCAACAGGGAGCTATGGCTACACCTTC. Translated: CASSPTGSYGYTF. The gene calls are TRBV28 and TRBJ1-2; a weak D match, TRBD1 (6 bases). Germline CDR1 and CDR2: MDHEN and SYDVKM. The ends were cut back, 6 bases at V and 4 bases at J, with 12 bases in the middle. The CDR3 is made up of 13 amino acids.

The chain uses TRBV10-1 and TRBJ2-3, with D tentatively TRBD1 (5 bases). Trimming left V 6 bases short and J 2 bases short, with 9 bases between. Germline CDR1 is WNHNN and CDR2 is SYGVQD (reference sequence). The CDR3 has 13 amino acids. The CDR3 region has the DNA TGCGCCAGCAGCGCGACAGTCACAGATACGCAGTATTTT. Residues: CASSATVTDTQYF.

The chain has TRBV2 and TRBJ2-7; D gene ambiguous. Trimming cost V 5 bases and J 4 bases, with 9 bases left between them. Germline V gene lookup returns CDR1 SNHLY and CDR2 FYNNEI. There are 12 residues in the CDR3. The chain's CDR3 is CASSRDNYEQYV. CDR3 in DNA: TGTGCCAGCAGTCGAGACAATTACGAGCAGTACGTC.

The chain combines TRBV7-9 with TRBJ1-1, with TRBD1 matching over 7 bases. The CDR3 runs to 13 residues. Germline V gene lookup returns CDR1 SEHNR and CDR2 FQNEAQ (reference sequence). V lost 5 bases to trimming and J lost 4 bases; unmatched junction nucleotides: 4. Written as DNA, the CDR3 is TGTGCCAGCAGCGAACAGGGGATCACTGAAGCTTTCTTT. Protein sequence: CASSEQGITEAFF.

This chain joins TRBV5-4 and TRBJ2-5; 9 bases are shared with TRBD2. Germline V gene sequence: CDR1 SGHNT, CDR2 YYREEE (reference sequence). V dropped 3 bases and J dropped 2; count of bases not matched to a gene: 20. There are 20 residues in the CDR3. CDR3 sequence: CASSSSLGLATQRVQETQYF. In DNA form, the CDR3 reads TGTGCCAGCAGCTCCTCCTTAGGACTAGCGACTCAACGGGTTCAAGAGACCCAGTACTTC. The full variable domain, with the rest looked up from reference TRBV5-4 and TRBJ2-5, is ETGVTQSPTHLIKTRGQQVTLRCSSQSGHNTVSWYQQALGQGPQFIFQYYREEENGRGNFPPRFSGLQFPNYSSELNVNALELDDSALYLCASSSSLGLATQRVQETQYFGPGTRLLVL.

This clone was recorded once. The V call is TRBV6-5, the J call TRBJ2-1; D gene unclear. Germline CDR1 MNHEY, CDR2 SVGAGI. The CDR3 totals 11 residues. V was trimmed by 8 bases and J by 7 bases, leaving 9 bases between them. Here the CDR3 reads CASRSPNEQFF. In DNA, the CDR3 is TGTGCCAGCCGTTCCCCTAATGAGCAGTTCTTC.

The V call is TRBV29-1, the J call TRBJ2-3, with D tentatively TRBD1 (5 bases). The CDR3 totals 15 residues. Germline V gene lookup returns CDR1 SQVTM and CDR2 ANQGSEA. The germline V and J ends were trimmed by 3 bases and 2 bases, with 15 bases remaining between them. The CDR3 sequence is CSVDPRAGHTDTQYF. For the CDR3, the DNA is TGCAGCGTTGATCCCAGGGCCGGACACACAGATACGCAGTATTTT.

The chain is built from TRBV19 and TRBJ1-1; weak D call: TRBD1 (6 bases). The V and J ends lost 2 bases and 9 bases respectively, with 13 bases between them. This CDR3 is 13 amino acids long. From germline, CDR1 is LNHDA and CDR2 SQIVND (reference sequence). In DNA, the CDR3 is TGTGCCAGTAGTATAATGGCCCAGGGGCAAGCTTTCTTT. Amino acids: CASSIMAQGQAFF.

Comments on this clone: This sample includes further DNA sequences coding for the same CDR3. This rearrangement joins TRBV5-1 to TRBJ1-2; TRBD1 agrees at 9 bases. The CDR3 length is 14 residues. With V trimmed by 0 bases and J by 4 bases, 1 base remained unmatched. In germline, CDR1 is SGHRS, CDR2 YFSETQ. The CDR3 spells CASSLGQGGYGYTF. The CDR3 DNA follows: TGCGCCAGCAGCTTGGGACAGGGGGGCTATGGCTACACCTTC.

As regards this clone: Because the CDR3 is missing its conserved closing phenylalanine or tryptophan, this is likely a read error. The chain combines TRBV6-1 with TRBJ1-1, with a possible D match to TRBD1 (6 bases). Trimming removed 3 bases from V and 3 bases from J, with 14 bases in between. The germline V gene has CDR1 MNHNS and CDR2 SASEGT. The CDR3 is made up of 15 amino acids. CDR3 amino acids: CASSEEDSGDTEAFL. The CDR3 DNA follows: TGTGCCAGCAGTGAGGAGGACAGTGGGGACACTGAAGCTTTCCTT.

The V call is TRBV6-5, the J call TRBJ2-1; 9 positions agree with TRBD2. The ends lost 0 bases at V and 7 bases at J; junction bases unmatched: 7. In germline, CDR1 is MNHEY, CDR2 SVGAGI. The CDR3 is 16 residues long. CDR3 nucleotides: TGTGCCAGCAGTTACTCGAAGGTGGCGGGAGGGAATGAGCAGTTCTTC. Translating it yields CASSYSKVAGGNEQFF.

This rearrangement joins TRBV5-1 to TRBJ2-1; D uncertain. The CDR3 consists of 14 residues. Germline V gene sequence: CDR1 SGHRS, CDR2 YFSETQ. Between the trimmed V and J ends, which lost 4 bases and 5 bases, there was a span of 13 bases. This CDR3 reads CASSPRDLNNEQFF. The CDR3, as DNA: TGCGCCAGCAGCCCCCGCGATTTAAACAATGAGCAGTTCTTC.

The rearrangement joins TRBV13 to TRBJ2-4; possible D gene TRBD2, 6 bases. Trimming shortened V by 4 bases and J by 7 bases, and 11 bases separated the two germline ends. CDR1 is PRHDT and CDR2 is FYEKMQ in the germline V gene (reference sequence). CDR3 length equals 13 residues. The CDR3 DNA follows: TGTGCCAGCAGCTCCGGGGGTATGAACATTCAGTACTTC. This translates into CASSSGGMNIQYF.

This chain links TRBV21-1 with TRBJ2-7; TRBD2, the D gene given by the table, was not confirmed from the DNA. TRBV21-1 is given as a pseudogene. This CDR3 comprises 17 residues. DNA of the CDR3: TGTGCCAGCAGCAGACGAACCGGGACTAGCAGCTCCTACGAGCAGTACGTC. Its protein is CASSRRTGTSSSYEQYV.